The sequence of this T cell receptor beta chain was determined in a study of blood T cell repertoires in COVID-19. Study details: Samples of COVID-19 (acute and convalescent) were obtained from the United States, Italy and Spain. From T cells, B-cell-depleted T cells, or PBMCs came the material, which was cDNA or gDNA.

The table lists this clone with a few counts. Original processing methods: Estimation of nucleated cell counts was performed using reference gene primer amplification. The table came from immunoSEQ multiplex PCR; TCRdb's copy has only in-frame clones and leaves some out. The V and J calls and clone size were taken over from that table, and D and trimming were inferred from the DNA. The repertoire holds about 110,000 clones, over 70% seen once, with approximately 0.87% in the top ten. V lost 1 base and J lost 7, with 13 bases in between. This CDR3 is 15 amino acids long. CDR1 KGHSH and CDR2 LQKENI come from the germline V gene.

The sequence was collected from a human donor with acute or convalescent COVID-19. The donor label of this sample is uncertain. Sequencing used peripheral blood. The V and J genes are TRBV18 and TRBJ1-4; D possibly corresponds to TRBD1 (6 bases). CDR3 coding DNA: TGTGCCAGCTCACCACAGGGGCGCAGGGGTGAAAAACTGTTTTTT. Amino acid sequence: CASSPQGRRGEKLFF.